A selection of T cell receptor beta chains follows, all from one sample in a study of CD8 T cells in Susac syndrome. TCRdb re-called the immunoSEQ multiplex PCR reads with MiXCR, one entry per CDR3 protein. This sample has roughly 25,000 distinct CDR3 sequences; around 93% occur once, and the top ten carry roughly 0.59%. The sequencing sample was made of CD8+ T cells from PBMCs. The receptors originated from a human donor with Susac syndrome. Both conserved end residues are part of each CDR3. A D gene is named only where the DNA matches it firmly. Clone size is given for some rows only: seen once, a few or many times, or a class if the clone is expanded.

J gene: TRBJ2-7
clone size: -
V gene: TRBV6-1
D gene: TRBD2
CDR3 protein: CASSVSGLAGGGGYEQYF
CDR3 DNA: TGTGCCAGCAGTGTTTCGGGACTAGCGGGGGGCGGCGGATACGAGCAGTACTTC

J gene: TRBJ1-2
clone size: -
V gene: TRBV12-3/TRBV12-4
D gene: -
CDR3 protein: CASGWTGYTF
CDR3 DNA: TGTGCCAGCGGGTGGACGGGCTACACCTTC

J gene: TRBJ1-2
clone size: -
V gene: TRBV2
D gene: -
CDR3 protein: CASSGRGTVYGYTF
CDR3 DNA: TGTGCCAGCAGTGGAAGGGGTACTGTCTATGGCTACACCTTC

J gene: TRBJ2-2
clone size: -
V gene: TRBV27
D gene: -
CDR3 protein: CASSLYTALANTGELFF
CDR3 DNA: TGTGCCAGCAGTTTATATACAGCTCTGGCGAACACCGGGGAGCTGTTTTTT

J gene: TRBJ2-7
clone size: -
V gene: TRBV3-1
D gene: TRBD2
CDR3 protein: CASSSGGSSYEQYF
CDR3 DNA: TGTGCCAGCAGTTCCGGGGGGAGCTCCTACGAGCAGTACTTC

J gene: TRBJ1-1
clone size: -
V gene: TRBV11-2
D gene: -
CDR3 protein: CASSLGGRTEAFF
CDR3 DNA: TGTGCCAGCAGCTTGGGGGGGAGAACTGAAGCTTTCTTT

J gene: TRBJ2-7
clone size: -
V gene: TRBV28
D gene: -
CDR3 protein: CASRLSGQSIGEQYF
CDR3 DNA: TGTGCCAGCAGGCTATCCGGACAAAGCATAGGCGAGCAGTACTTC

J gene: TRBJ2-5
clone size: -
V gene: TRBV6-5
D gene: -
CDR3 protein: CASSYSGETQYF
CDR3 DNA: TGTGCCAGCAGTTACTCGGGGGAGACCCAGTACTTC

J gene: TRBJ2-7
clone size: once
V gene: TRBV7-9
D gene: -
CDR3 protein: CASSWDFGEQYF
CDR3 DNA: TGTGCCAGCAGCTGGGATTTCGGGGAGCAGTACTTC

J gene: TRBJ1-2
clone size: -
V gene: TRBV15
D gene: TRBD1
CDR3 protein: CATSRGTGYGYTF
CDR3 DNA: TGTGCCACCAGTAGAGGGACAGGCTATGGCTACACCTTC

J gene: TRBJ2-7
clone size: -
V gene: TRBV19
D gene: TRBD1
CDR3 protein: CASSIAADREASYEQYF
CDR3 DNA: TGTGCCAGTAGTATAGCTGCGGACAGGGAGGCCTCCTACGAGCAGTACTTC

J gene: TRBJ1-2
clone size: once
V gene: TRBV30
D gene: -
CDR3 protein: CAWGDPYYGYTF
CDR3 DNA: TGTGCCTGGGGCGACCCTTACTATGGCTACACCTTC

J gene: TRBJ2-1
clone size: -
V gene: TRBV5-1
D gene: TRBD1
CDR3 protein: CASSLGDRATGDEQFF
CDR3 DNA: TGCGCCAGCAGCTTGGGGGACAGGGCGACAGGGGATGAGCAGTTCTTC

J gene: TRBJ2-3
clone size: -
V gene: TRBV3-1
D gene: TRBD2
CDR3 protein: CASSQAGGLTDTQYF
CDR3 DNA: TGTGCCAGCAGCCAAGCCGGGGGGTTAACAGATACGCAGTATTTT

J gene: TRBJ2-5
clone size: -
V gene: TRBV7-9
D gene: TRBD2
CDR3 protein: CASSPTLGAGGPETQYF
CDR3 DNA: TGTGCCAGCAGCCCGACTCTCGGCGCGGGGGGGCCGGAGACCCAGTACTTC

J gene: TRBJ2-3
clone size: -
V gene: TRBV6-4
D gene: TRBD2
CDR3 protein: CASSEELAGAVSDTQYF
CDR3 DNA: TGTGCCAGCAGTGAGGAGTTAGCGGGGGCGGTCTCAGATACGCAGTATTTT

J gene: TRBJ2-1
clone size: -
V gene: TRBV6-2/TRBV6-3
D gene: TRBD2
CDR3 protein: CASRGSGGADEQFF
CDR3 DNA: TGTGCCAGCAGGGGTAGCGGGGGGGCGGATGAGCAGTTCTTC

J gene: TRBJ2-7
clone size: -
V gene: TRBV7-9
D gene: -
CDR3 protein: CASSLALGVVEWLDEQYF
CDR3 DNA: TGTGCCAGCAGCTTAGCGTTGGGGGTCGTTGAGTGGTTGGACGAGCAGTACTTC